The entry below describes one T cell receptor (beta chain). The antigen is not known. The study drew its donors from healthy HIV-negative adults without recent acute infections or vaccinations. The CDR3 length is 12 residues. V lost 4 bases to trimming and J lost 5 bases, with 11 bases between them. Germline CDR1 is GTSNPN and CDR2 is SVGIG (reference sequence). The record originates from a study of shared clonotypes between healthy human individuals. Whole-study results and caveats: The donor pool, a small one, limited the genetic and exposure-history diversity represented. Sequencing depth was expected to affect clonotype sharing among donors.

Some clones are missing from TCRdb's copy, which holds only in-frame ones; the method was immunoSEQ multiplex PCR. The sample holds some 900,000 clones, 60% to 85% seen once. The chain is built from TRBV30 and TRBJ1-2, with unresolved D. The sample comprised memory CD4+ T cells sorted from blood. Subset of the sample: CD45RA-negative fraction. This TCR was recovered from a man between 18 and 35 years old in good health. The CDR3: CAWNMGGYGYTF. CDR3 DNA sequence: TGTGCCTGGAACATGGGTGGGTATGGCTACACCTTC.